This TCR beta chain was identified during a study of blood T cells in healthy people across ages. A second PCR, run for about 6 to 12 cycles, used a sample-barcoded 5' primer plus a J-beta primer mix. TCRdb recomputed calls from the 5' RACE reads with MiXCR, one row per CDR3 protein. The sample has approximately 360,000 distinct CDR3 sequences, about 52% seen once. The CDR3 totals 14 residues. V was pared by 5 bases and J by 13 bases, with 13 bases of the junction left unmatched. Germline CDR1 reads SGHTA; CDR2 reads FQGNSA. The sequence derives from a man aged 60 to 75 in good health. What was sequenced was blood. This chain joins TRBV7-2 and TRBJ2-1, with TRBD2 identical over 8 bases. CDR3 amino acids: CASSKPGRAETQFF. For the CDR3, the DNA is TGTGCCAGCAGCAAACCCGGGAGGGCGGAGACCCAGTTCTTC.